Each of the 25 T cell receptor beta chains below was sequenced from the same sample in a study of beta chain features in type 1 diabetes. The investigators reverse transcribed all of the isolated RNA, so they sequenced expressed TCRB transcripts. The assay was immunoSEQ multiplex PCR, and TCRdb's table has in-frame clones only and misses some. This table has 900,000 or so clones, about a sixth appearing once. The source material was naive CD4+ T cells from blood. These receptor sequences come from a woman under 30 in good health.

The J gene is TRBJ1-5, the V gene TRBV29-1; possible D gene TRBD1, 6 bases. The CDR3 totals 12 residues. V lost 8 bases and J lost 5, with 13 bases in between. Germline V gene sequence: CDR1 SQVTM, CDR2 ANQGSEA. The CDR3 reads CSPRGFHQPQHF. CDR3 in DNA: TGCAGCCCCAGGGGTTTCCATCAGCCCCAGCATTTT.

In its sample, this clone was seen a few times. The chain recombines TRBV18 with TRBJ2-7; TRBD2 matches 8 bases. The CDR3 has 13 residues. The V gene end was trimmed by 3 bases and the J gene end by 4 bases; junction bases not matched to a gene: 2. In germline, CDR1 is KGHSH, CDR2 LQKENI. The CDR3 region is CASSPREGYEQYF. The CDR3 nucleotides are TGTGCCAGCTCACCCCGGGAGGGTTACGAGCAGTACTTC. The complete variable domain, with remaining parts taken from reference TRBV18 and TRBJ2-7, reads NAGVMQNPRHLVRRRGQEARLRCSPMKGHSHVYWYRQLPEEGLKFMVYLQKENIIDESGMPKERFSAEFPKEGPSILRIQQVVRGDSAAYFCASSPREGYEQYFGPGTRLTVT.

This clone was observed a handful of times. This chain links TRBV4-2 with TRBJ2-3; TRBD2 matches at 14 bases. The CDR3 totals 21 residues. Germline V gene lookup returns CDR1 LGHNA and CDR2 YNFKEQ. V gave up 0 bases and J gave up 2 bases; unmatched junction bases: 13. DNA of the CDR3: TGTGCCAGCAGCCAAGATAGGGGACAGGGACTAGCGGGAGTGTTCACAGATACGCAGTATTTT. It translates to CASSQDRGQGLAGVFTDTQYF.

There are a few counts of this clone. V is TRBV28 and J is TRBJ1-5, with TRBD1 identical over 7 bases. Trimming at V came to 4 bases and at J to 12 bases, leaving 18 bases not matched to a gene. This CDR3 spans 16 amino acids. Looked up from germline, CDR1 is MDHEN and CDR2 is SYDVKM. CDR3: CASSSPIRDRGSFQHF. CDR3 DNA: TGTGCCAGCAGTTCCCCCATCCGGGACAGAGGTTCCTTCCAGCATTTT.

This clone was recorded a few times. The chain joins TRBV6-1 to TRBJ1-2; maybe TRBD1 (5 bases). The CDR3 consists of 16 residues. The V end lost 3 bases, the J end lost 6 bases, and 20 bases lay between the germline ends. In germline, CDR1 is MNHNS, CDR2 SASEGT. DNA of the CDR3: TGTGCCAGCAGTGACTACAATCCTACTATGGGGGATGGCTACACCTTC. Protein sequence: CASSDYNPTMGDGYTF.

The CDR3 nucleotides read TGCGCCAGCAGTCGCGACAGGGATCGCACAGATACGCAGTATTTT. Translation gives CASSRDRDRTDTQYF. The chain is built from TRBV4-3 and TRBJ2-3; 7 bases agree with TRBD1. The CDR3 has 15 residues. V was clipped by 6 bases and J by 1 base; unmatched bases: 7. CDR1 and CDR2 (germline): LGHNA, YSLEER.

This clone was detected only a few times. The chain uses TRBV7-3 and TRBJ2-2; maybe TRBD1 (6 bases). Trimming took 4 bases from V and 7 from J, leaving 13 bases between them. This CDR3 contains 14 residues. Germline values: CDR1 SGHTA, CDR2 FQGTGA. The CDR3, as DNA: TGTGCCAGCAGCTGGCACAGGGAAGTCGGGGAGCTGTTTTTT. This codes for CASSWHREVGELFF.

This clone was detected only a few times. This CDR3 reads CASGRTSGSLDTQYF. For the CDR3, the DNA is TGTGCCAGCGGAAGGACTAGCGGGAGTTTGGATACGCAGTATTTT. The V and J genes are TRBV28 and TRBJ2-3; 13 positions match TRBD2. This CDR3 has 15 residues. Germline CDR1 and CDR2: MDHEN and SYDVKM. The V segment lost 8 bases and the J segment 6 bases; nucleotides outside the gene matches: 8.

The chain couples TRBV7-2 to TRBJ2-1, with D possibly being TRBD2 (6 bases). Germline V gene data show CDR1 as SGHTA and CDR2 as FQGNSA. Trimming pared 5 bases from V and 4 bases from J, leaving 12 bases between. CDR3 size: 14 residues. The CDR3 DNA sequence: TGTGCCAGCAGCCGGGGAGGCCGGTACAATGAGCAGTTCTTC. Translating it yields CASSRGGRYNEQFF.

The chain has TRBV19 and TRBJ2-3; 8 nucleotides match TRBD1. Germline V gene sequence: CDR1 LNHDA, CDR2 SQIVND (reference sequence). This CDR3 has 13 residues. Trimming cost V 6 bases and J 4 bases; bases outside gene matches: 3. CDR3 DNA: TGTGCCAGTAGACAGGGGGTGGCAGATACGCAGTATTTT. It yields the protein CASRQGVADTQYF.

This chain's CDR3 is CASSLSKPNRGTEAFF. DNA for the CDR3: TGCGCCAGCAGCTTGAGTAAACCTAATAGGGGTACTGAAGCTTTCTTT. This chain connects TRBV5-1 to TRBJ1-1; perhaps TRBD1 as D (5 bases). V was clipped by 1 base and J by 5 bases, with 18 bases between them. This CDR3 spans 16 amino acids. CDR1 and CDR2 (germline): SGHRS, YFSETQ.

The genes are TRBV5-5 and TRBJ1-5; D call uncertain. V was clipped by 0 bases and J by 15 bases, with 16 bases between them. Germline V gene sequence: CDR1 SGHKS, CDR2 YYEKEE (reference sequence). There are 13 residues in the CDR3. CDR3 region: CASSLGFASSRHF. The DNA of the CDR3 is TGTGCCAGCAGCTTGGGTTTTGCTTCTTCACGGCATTTT.

This clone was counted a few times. The chain joins TRBV15 to TRBJ2-6; no reliable D call. Trimming took off 3 bases at V and 0 bases at J, with 15 bases between the two ends. The CDR3 has 18 amino acids. CDR1 LNHNV and CDR2 YYDKDF come from the germline V gene (reference sequence). Here the CDR3 reads CATSSRHLRYSGANVLTF. Here the CDR3 DNA reads TGTGCCACCAGCAGTCGGCACCTCCGTTACTCTGGGGCCAACGTCCTGACTTTC.

V and J are TRBV15 and TRBJ1-5; the match to TRBD1 covers 10 bases. CDR1 is LNHNV, CDR2 YYDKDF, per germline (reference sequence). V lost 8 bases and J lost 0; bases outside the gene matches: 7. This CDR3 has 16 amino acids. CDR3 coding DNA: TGTGCCACCCGAGGACAGGGGGACCCTAGCAATCAGCCCCAGCATTTT. Protein sequence: CATRGQGDPSNQPQHF.

This clone was counted only a few times. The chain employs TRBV4-3 and TRBJ1-1; D remains unclear. The CDR3 covers 14 residues. Trimming pared 5 bases from V and 0 bases from J, leaving 10 bases between. The germline CDR1 and CDR2 sequences are LGHNA and YSLEER. The CDR3 sequence: CASSTRYLNTEAFF. In nucleotides, the CDR3 is TGCGCCAGCAGCACGCGATACCTGAACACTGAAGCTTTCTTT.

This clone was detected only once. One end of the junction fails to match germline, which may point to a read error. This chain links TRBV28 with TRBJ2-3; a weak D match, TRBD2 (6 bases). Germline-derived CDR1 and CDR2 are MDHEN and SYDVKM. The CDR3 is 13 amino acids. The CDR3 DNA reads as TGTGCCAGCGGTTTAGGAGGACTACCCACGCAGTATTTT. Its translation is CASGLGGLPTQYF.

This clone was seen a few times. This chain connects TRBV2 to TRBJ2-4; 9 bases match TRBD1. This CDR3 spans 15 amino acids. Trimming took 8 bases from V and 7 from J; bases not matched to a gene: 12. Germline-derived CDR1 and CDR2 are SNHLY and FYNNEI. CDR3 DNA: TGTGCCAGCGGTATTGACAGGGGGAGTATGAACATTCAGTACTTC. This translates into CASGIDRGSMNIQYF.

The gene calls are TRBV5-1 and TRBJ2-7; the D gene is possibly TRBD1 (6 bases). Looked up from germline, CDR1 is SGHRS and CDR2 is YFSETQ. V lost 3 bases and J 2 bases, leaving 18 bases between the germline ends. The CDR3 has 16 amino acids. The CDR3 sequence: CASSSNPGESPYEQYF. CDR3 nucleotide sequence: TGCGCCAGCAGCTCCAACCCAGGGGAATCTCCCTACGAGCAGTACTTC.

This clone has just a few counts. The rearrangement links TRBV28 to TRBJ2-2; no definite D call. Trimming cost V 6 bases and J 0 bases, with 8 bases left between them. The CDR3 consists of 14 residues. Germline V gene sequence: CDR1 MDHEN, CDR2 SYDVKM. The CDR3 reads CASSPASNTGELFF. CDR3 nucleotide sequence: TGTGCCAGCAGCCCCGCTTCGAACACCGGGGAGCTGTTTTTT.

The J gene is TRBJ1-2, the V gene TRBV28; TRBD1 is a possible D gene (5 bases). The germline gives CDR1 MDHEN, CDR2 SYDVKM. The CDR3 has 11 amino acids. V lost 10 bases, J lost 7 bases, and 13 bases lay in between. In nucleotides, the CDR3 is TGTGCCATATCCCAGGGAAGTGGCTACACCTTC. It codes for CAISQGSGYTF.

The V and J genes are TRBV6-1 and TRBJ1-2; D gene uncertain. The CDR3 is made up of 13 amino acids. CDR1 is MNHNS, CDR2 SASEGT, per germline. The V gene lost 7 bases and the J gene lost 4 bases, with 13 bases spanning the gap. CDR3 residues: CASIGDGIYGYTF. CDR3 sequence (DNA): TGTGCCAGCATAGGAGACGGAATCTATGGCTACACCTTC.

This clone occurred a few times. This sequence joins TRBV14 and TRBJ1-1, with unresolved D. V was cut by 4 bases and J by 1 base, with 16 bases left in between. There are 16 residues in the CDR3. The germline V gene encodes CDR1 SGHDN and CDR2 FVKESK. The CDR3 spells CASSRFTGRTNTEAFF. The CDR3 nucleotides are TGTGCCAGCAGCCGCTTCACCGGACGGACGAACACTGAAGCTTTCTTT.

This clone was detected only a few times. This chain uses TRBV5-1 with TRBJ2-1; D not resolved. CDR1 is SGHRS and CDR2 is YFSETQ in the germline V gene. Trimming left V 4 bases short and J 7 bases short, with 9 bases between. There are 12 residues in the CDR3. This chain's CDR3 is CASSRNRNEQFF. CDR3 nucleotides: TGCGCCAGCAGCCGAAACCGAAATGAGCAGTTCTTC. Looking up the rest from reference TRBV5-1 and TRBJ2-1 gives the full variable domain: KAGVTQTPRYLIKTRGQQVTLSCSPISGHRSVSWYQQTPGQGLQFLFEYFSETQRNKGNFPGRFSGRQFSNSRSEMNVSTLELGDSALYLCASSRNRNEQFFGPGTRLTVL.

This clone showed up just a few times. This sequence joins TRBV19 and TRBJ1-5, with 9 bases that match TRBD1. Germline V gene lookup returns CDR1 LNHDA and CDR2 SQIVND (reference sequence). Trimming at V came to 1 base and at J to 6 bases, leaving 4 bases not matched to a gene. This CDR3 contains 15 residues. The CDR3 nucleotides are TGTGCCAGTAGTATAGGTGGGACAGGGATTCAGCCCCAGCATTTT. Its protein is CASSIGGTGIQPQHF.

Points on this clone: The same CDR3 also results from other DNA sequences found in this sample. This rearrangement joins TRBV15 to TRBJ2-6; D ambiguous. V gave up 0 bases and J gave up 4 bases, with 7 bases separating them. The CDR3 length is 15 residues. CDR1 is LNHNV, CDR2 YYDKDF, per germline (reference sequence). CDR3 coding DNA: TGTGCCACCAGCAGAGACGGAGCCGGGGCCAACGTCCTGACTTTC. Translating it yields CATSRDGAGANVLTF.